This TCR beta chain came from a study of blood T cell repertoires in COVID-19. Assay: immunoSEQ multiplex PCR; the TCRdb copy retains only in-frame clones and omits some. The data contain over 200,000 clones, about 85% of them singletons. Sequenced material: peripheral blood. The clonotype originates from a woman aged 18-29 years who had recovered from COVID-19.

The CDR3 DNA reads as TGTGCCATCAGTGAGCCGGGACACAAAAACACTGAAGCTTTCTTT. Its translation is CAISEPGHKNTEAFF. The rearrangement links TRBV10-3 to TRBJ1-1, with a weak D call TRBD1 (6 bases). CDR3 length equals 15 residues. Germline loops: CDR1 ENHRY, CDR2 SYGVKD. Trimming removed 2 bases from V and 2 bases from J, with 12 bases in between.